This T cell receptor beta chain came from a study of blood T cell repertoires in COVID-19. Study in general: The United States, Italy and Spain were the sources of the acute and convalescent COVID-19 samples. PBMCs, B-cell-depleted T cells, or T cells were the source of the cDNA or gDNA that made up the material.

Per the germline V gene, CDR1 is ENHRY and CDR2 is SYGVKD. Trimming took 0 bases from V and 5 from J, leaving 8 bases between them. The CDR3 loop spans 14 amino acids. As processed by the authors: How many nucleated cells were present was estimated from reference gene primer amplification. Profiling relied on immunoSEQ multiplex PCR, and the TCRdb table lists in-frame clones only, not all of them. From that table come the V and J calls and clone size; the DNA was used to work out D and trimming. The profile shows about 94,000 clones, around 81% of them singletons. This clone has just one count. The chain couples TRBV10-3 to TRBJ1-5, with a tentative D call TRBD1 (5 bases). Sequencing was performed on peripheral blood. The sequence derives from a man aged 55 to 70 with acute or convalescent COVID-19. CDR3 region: CAISESQGYQPQHF. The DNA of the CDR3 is TGTGCCATCAGTGAGTCTCAGGGTTATCAGCCCCAGCATTTT.